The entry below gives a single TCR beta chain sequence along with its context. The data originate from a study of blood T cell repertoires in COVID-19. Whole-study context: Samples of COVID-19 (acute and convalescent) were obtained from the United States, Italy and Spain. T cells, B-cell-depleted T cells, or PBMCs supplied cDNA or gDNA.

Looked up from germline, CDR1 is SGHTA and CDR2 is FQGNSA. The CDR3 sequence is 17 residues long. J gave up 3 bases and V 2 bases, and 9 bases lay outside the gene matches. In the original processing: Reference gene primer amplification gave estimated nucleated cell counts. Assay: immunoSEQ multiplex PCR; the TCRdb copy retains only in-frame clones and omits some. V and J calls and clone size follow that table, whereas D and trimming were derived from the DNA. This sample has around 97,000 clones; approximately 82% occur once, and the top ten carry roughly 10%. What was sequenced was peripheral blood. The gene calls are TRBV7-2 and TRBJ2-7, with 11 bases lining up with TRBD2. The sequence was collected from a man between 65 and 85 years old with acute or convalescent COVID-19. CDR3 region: CASSLSRRLAGSYEQYF. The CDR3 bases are TGTGCCAGCAGCTTAAGTCGTAGACTAGCGGGGAGCTACGAGCAGTACTTC. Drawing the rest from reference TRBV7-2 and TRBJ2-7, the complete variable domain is GAGVSQSPSNKVTEKGKDVELRCDPISGHTALYWYRQSLGQGLEFLIYFQGNSAPDKSGLPSDRFSAERTGGSVSTLTIQRTQQEDSAVYLCASSLSRRLAGSYEQYFGPGTRLTVT.